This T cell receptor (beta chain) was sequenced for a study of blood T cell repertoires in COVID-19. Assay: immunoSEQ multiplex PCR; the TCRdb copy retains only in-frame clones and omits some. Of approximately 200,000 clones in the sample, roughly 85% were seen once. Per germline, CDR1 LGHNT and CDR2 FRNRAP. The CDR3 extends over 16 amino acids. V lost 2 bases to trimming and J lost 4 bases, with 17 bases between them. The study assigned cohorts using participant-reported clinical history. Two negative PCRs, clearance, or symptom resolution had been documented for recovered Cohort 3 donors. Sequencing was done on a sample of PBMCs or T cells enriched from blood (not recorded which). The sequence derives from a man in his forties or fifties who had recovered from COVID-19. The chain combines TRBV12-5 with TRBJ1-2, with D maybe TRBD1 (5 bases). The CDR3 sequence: CASGLTTGRVVYGYTF. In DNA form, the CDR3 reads TGTGCTAGTGGTTTGACCACAGGCAGGGTAGTCTATGGCTACACCTTC.